One and the same sample provided the 4 T cell receptor beta chains below, sequenced in a study of cytomegalovirus exposure and HLA in healthy donors. Use of 60 Vbeta and 13 Jbeta primers characterized the PCR. Clones were read by immunoSEQ multiplex PCR, and TCRdb kept only the in-frame ones, dropping some. The sample consists of hundreds of thousands of clones, 78% of them appearing once. The sequencing sample was made of PBMCs. These receptors originate from a boy between 5 and 17 years old in good health and CMV-seronegative.

V is TRBV6-1 and J is TRBJ2-7; maybe TRBD2 (6 bases). V was shortened by 4 bases and J by 0 bases, with 16 bases between the two germline ends. This CDR3 has 16 residues. CDR1 is MNHNS and CDR2 is SASEGT in the germline V gene. CDR3: CASSGDWGGRSYEQYF. The CDR3, as DNA: TGTGCCAGCAGTGGGGATTGGGGAGGCCGCTCCTACGAGCAGTACTTC.

This sequence joins TRBV5-1 and TRBJ2-3, with a tentative D call TRBD2 (6 bases). The germline V gene encodes CDR1 SGHRS and CDR2 YFSETQ. Trimming shortened V by 0 bases and J by 6 bases, and 20 bases separated the two germline ends. This CDR3 has 17 residues. Here the CDR3 reads CASSLGRGLQGEDTQYF. The CDR3 nucleotides read TGCGCCAGCAGCTTGGGGCGGGGCCTCCAGGGTGAGGATACGCAGTATTTT.

V is TRBV7-9 and J is TRBJ2-1; D gene ambiguous. Trimming removed 4 bases at V and 12 bases at J, with 16 bases between. CDR1 is SEHNR and CDR2 is FQNEAQ in the germline V gene (reference sequence). The CDR3 has 13 residues. CDR3 DNA sequence: TGTGCCAGCAGCTCCGATCCGGTCCGAGGGCAGTTCTTC. Translation: CASSSDPVRGQFF. Filled out from reference TRBV7-9 and TRBJ2-1, the complete variable domain reads DTGVSQNPRHKITKRGQNVTFRCDPISEHNRLYWYRQTLGQGPEFLTYFQNEAQLEKSRLLSDRFSAERPKGSFSTLEIQRTEQGDSAMYLCASSSDPVRGQFFGPGTRLTVL.

The V gene is TRBV6-6, the J gene TRBJ2-1; possibly TRBD1 for D (6 bases). Germline values: CDR1 MNHNY, CDR2 SVGAGI (reference sequence). CDR3 length equals 14 residues. The germline V and J ends were trimmed by 8 bases and 5 bases, with 16 bases remaining between them. The CDR3 DNA reads as TGTGCCAGCGGGGGCGGTGCCACAAACAATGAGCAGTTCTTC. It yields the protein CASGGGATNNEQFF.